This T cell receptor (beta chain) originates from a study of graft-versus-host responses after intestinal transplantation. The study, taken as a whole, reports: In recipient marrow, GvH clones were found, and some appeared first in ileum or blood. Early post-transplant HvG declines tracked with peak circulating GvH clone levels.

Worth noting for this clone: Its cognate antigen is unknown.

Profiled with immunoSEQ multiplex PCR; TCRdb holds only in-frame clones, not every one. This table holds over 120,000 clones, approximately 91% found once. Trimming cost V 2 bases and J 4 bases, with 2 bases left between them. There are 12 residues in the CDR3. Per germline, CDR1 LNHDA and CDR2 SQIVND (reference sequence). The input for sequencing was unstimulated CD4+ T cells sorted from spleen or lymph node cells, taken before intestinal transplant. V and J are TRBV19 and TRBJ2-2; no firm D call. This TCR was recovered from a human donor who received an intestinal transplant. Here the CDR3 DNA reads TGTGCCAGTAGTATAATCACCGGGGAGCTGTTTTTT. Translated: CASSIITGELFF.